The 19 T cell receptor beta chains below come from one sample, sequenced in a study of early T cells in non-severe SARS-CoV-2 infection. TCRdb independently ran MiXCR on the 5' RACE reads; one entry per CDR3 protein. The data contain about 110,000 distinct CDR3 sequences, 9% to 14% of them singletons. Sequences were obtained from whole blood. These receptors were obtained from an adult who was a healthcare worker with PCR-confirmed SARS-CoV-2 infection or an uninfected control (not recorded which).

The chain uses TRBV24-1 and TRBJ1-5; 9 bases are shared with TRBD1. This CDR3 spans 16 amino acids. Germline V gene lookup returns CDR1 KGHDR and CDR2 SFDVKD. Trimming cost V 4 bases and J 6 bases; bases outside gene matches: 9. The CDR3 nucleotides are TGTGCCACCAGTGACCGTGGACAGGGGATGTTTCAGCCCCAGCATTTT. This translates into CATSDRGQGMFQPQHF.

V and J are TRBV19 and TRBJ2-3; D remains ambiguous. The V and J ends lost 6 bases and 0 bases respectively, with 13 bases between them. Germline V lookup: CDR1 LNHDA, CDR2 SQIVND (reference sequence). There are 15 residues in the CDR3. The CDR3 DNA reads as TGTGCCAGTAGGATAATGGCGGCTAGCACAGATACGCAGTATTTT. This encodes CASRIMAASTDTQYF.

This clonotype was found a few times. This chain joins TRBV21-1 and TRBJ2-1; the table's TRBD1 call for D was not verified on the DNA. TRBV21-1 is termed a pseudogene. The CDR3 loop spans 14 amino acids. The CDR3 here is CASSKCYRGGEQFF. CDR3 nucleotide sequence: TGTGCCAGCAGCAAATGTTACAGGGGCGGTGAGCAGTTCTTC.

The V and J genes are TRBV12-3 or TRBV12-4 and TRBJ2-1; weak D call: TRBD2 (6 bases). The CDR3 loop spans 16 amino acids. V was cut by 3 bases and J by 0 bases, with 12 bases left in between. DNA of the CDR3: TGTGCCAGCAGTTTTTGGGTCGGGAGCTCCTACAATGAGCAGTTCTTC. Translation gives CASSFWVGSSYNEQFF.

This chain uses TRBV6-2 or TRBV6-3 with TRBJ2-2, with 13 bases matching TRBD2. The CDR3 extends over 18 amino acids. The J segment lost 3 bases and the V segment lost 7 bases, leaving 11 bases of the junction unmatched. The V gene's germline CDR1 is MNHEY and CDR2 SVGEGT. Here the CDR3 reads CASKSGLAGVLHTGELFF. The CDR3 DNA sequence: TGTGCCAGCAAATCCGGACTAGCGGGGGTCCTCCACACCGGGGAGCTGTTTTTT.

In this sample, this clonotype turned up many times. V gene TRBV12-3 or TRBV12-4 combines with J gene TRBJ2-2; tentatively, D is TRBD1 or TRBD2 (5 bases each). The ends were cut back, 10 bases at V and 6 bases at J, with 15 bases in the middle. CDR3 length equals 13 residues. As DNA, the CDR3 is TGTGCCACTCAAGGGGAGTATTCCGGGGAGCTGTTTTTT. Translating gives CATQGEYSGELFF.

On this clonotype: The final CDR3 position lacks the conserved phenylalanine or tryptophan, pointing to a likely read error. The rearrangement joins TRBV5-1 to TRBJ2-1, with 7 nucleotides matching TRBD2. CDR1 is SGHRS, CDR2 YFSETQ, per germline. V lost 4 bases, J lost 5 bases, and 12 bases stayed unmatched. The CDR3 extends over 16 amino acids. The CDR3: CASSAGLWRENNEQFS. CDR3 nucleotide sequence: TGCGCCAGCAGCGCGGGACTATGGCGGGAGAACAATGAGCAGTTCTCC.

The chain employs TRBV7-3 and TRBJ2-2; D might be TRBD1 or TRBD2, each matching 6 bases. This CDR3 has 16 residues. V lost 2 bases to trimming and J lost 0 bases, with 10 bases between them. Per the germline V gene, CDR1 is SGHTA and CDR2 is FQGTGA. The CDR3 region has the DNA TGTGCCAGCAGCTTAGGCGGGACAACGAACACCGGGGAGCTGTTTTTT. Residues: CASSLGGTTNTGELFF. Full variable domain (rest looked up from reference TRBV7-3 and TRBJ2-2): GAGVSQTPSNKVTEKGKYVELRCDPISGHTALYWYRQSLGQGPEFLIYFQGTGAADDSGLPNDRFFAVRPEGSVSTLKIQRTERGDSAVYLCASSLGGTTNTGELFFGEGSRLTVL.

At least ten counts were recorded for this clonotype. The rearrangement joins TRBV27 to TRBJ2-1, with D maybe TRBD2 (6 bases). CDR1 and CDR2 (germline): MNHEY, SMNVEV (reference sequence). CDR3 length: 16 residues. Trimming pared 6 bases from V and 0 bases from J, leaving 15 bases between. CDR3 DNA sequence: TGTGCCAGCAGCAGAGGCCTAGCGATCTCCTACAATGAGCAGTTCTTC. This gives the protein CASSRGLAISYNEQFF.

This clonotype was seen a few times. CDR3 coding DNA: TGTGCTAGTGGTTTGGAAGGGACAGGGTCGACCTCTGGAAACACCATATATTTT. This translates into CASGLEGTGSTSGNTIYF. The gene calls are TRBV12-5 and TRBJ1-3, with TRBD1 identical over 9 bases. Trimming cost V 1 base and J 0 bases; bases outside gene matches: 7. CDR1 is LGHNT and CDR2 is FRNRAP in the germline V gene. This CDR3 contains 18 residues.

This clonotype was recorded at least ten times. J is TRBJ2-1 and V is TRBV12-3 or TRBV12-4; TRBD2 is a possible D gene (6 bases). Deletions cut 2 bases from V and 9 bases from J, with 8 bases between. The CDR3 has 12 residues. The CDR3 spells CASSLRGGEQFF. The CDR3 DNA reads as TGTGCCAGCAGTTTAAGGGGAGGTGAGCAGTTCTTC.

The chain joins TRBV2 to TRBJ1-3; TRBD1 is a possible D gene (6 bases). Trimming removed 1 base at V and 2 bases at J, with 9 bases between. This CDR3 is built from 15 residues. The germline gives CDR1 SNHLY, CDR2 FYNNEI. CDR3 protein: CASSEGGATGNTIYF. The CDR3 nucleotides read TGTGCCAGCAGTGAAGGGGGGGCAACTGGAAACACCATATATTTT.

This clonotype was observed a few times. The J gene is TRBJ1-4, the V gene TRBV4-1; D is uncertain. Germline V CDR1 and CDR2: MGHRA, YSYEKL. The CDR3 has 16 residues. V was clipped by 0 bases and J by 3 bases, with 11 bases between them. The DNA for the CDR3 is TGCGCCAGCAGCCAAGACCACATGGCGGCTAATGAAAAACTGTTTTTT. Its protein product is CASSQDHMAANEKLFF.

In its sample, this clonotype was seen a few times. The gene calls are TRBV28 and TRBJ1-5; the D is unclear. Germline-derived CDR1 and CDR2 are MDHEN and SYDVKM. V lost 5 bases and J lost 0, with 5 bases in between. The length of the CDR3 is 13 residues. DNA of the CDR3: TGTGCCAGCAGTGTGAATAGCAATCAGCCCCAGCATTTT. Protein product: CASSVNSNQPQHF.

This clonotype appeared a few times. The gene calls are TRBV5-1 and TRBJ1-1; TRBD1 is a possible D gene (5 bases). V was trimmed by 1 base and J by 5 bases, leaving 12 bases between them. CDR3 length equals 14 residues. The germline V gene has CDR1 SGHRS and CDR2 YFSETQ. The chain's CDR3 is CASSLPGGATEAFF. CDR3 nucleotide sequence: TGCGCCAGCAGCTTGCCGGGAGGGGCGACTGAAGCTTTCTTT.

In this sample, this clonotype turned up once. This may come from a read error, since a much larger clone is one base off. This rearrangement joins TRBV7-2 to TRBJ1-5, with D possibly TRBD1 on 5 matching bases. The CDR3 consists of 15 residues. In germline, CDR1 is SGHTA, CDR2 FQGNSA. The CDR3 nucleotides are TGTGTCAGCAGCTTAGTCAGGGCAAGCAATCAGCCCCAGCATTTT. It yields the protein CVSSLVRASNQPQHF.

This clonotype was found many times. This CDR3 is CASASYGADTQYF. CDR3 DNA: TGTGCCAGCGCCTCCTACGGGGCAGATACGCAGTATTTT. The V call is TRBV7-8, the J call TRBJ2-3, with D perhaps matching TRBD2 (5 bases). The CDR3 totals 13 residues. Per the germline V gene, CDR1 is SGHVS and CDR2 is FQNEAQ. The V and J ends lost 8 bases and 4 bases respectively, with 13 bases between them.

This rearrangement joins TRBV29-1 to TRBJ2-3; D unresolved. Germline V gives CDR1 SQVTM, CDR2 ANQGSEA. There are 8 residues in the CDR3. For the CDR3, the DNA is TGCTCCGGCGATACGCAGTATTTT. It yields the protein CSGDTQYF.

This clonotype was recorded many times. The V and J genes are TRBV20-1 and TRBJ1-5; 8 bases agree with TRBD1. The V gene end was trimmed by 3 bases and the J gene end by 5 bases; junction bases not matched to a gene: 12. This CDR3 comprises 16 residues. Germline loops: CDR1 DFQATT, CDR2 SNEGSKA (reference sequence). CDR3 loop: CSARGGIQGVYQPQHF. In nucleotides, the CDR3 is TGCAGTGCTAGGGGAGGCATACAGGGGGTCTATCAGCCCCAGCATTTT.